This TCR beta chain is drawn from a study of T-cell reconstitution after alpha-beta-depleted transplantation in children. Preparing the TCRbeta library involved the use of unique molecular identifiers. TCRdb re-derived calls from the PCR reads in MiXCR, one entry per CDR3 protein. This sample carries approximately 300,000 distinct CDR3 sequences, about a tenth of them seen once, and the ten largest clones take less than 9%. This clonotype was seen once. Its antigen is as yet unknown. The trim removed 2 bases at V and 3 bases at J, leaving 3 bases unmatched. The CDR3 is 16 amino acids. The germline V gene has CDR1 MNHEY and CDR2 SVGAGI. Notes on the study in general: Reported findings indicate that, about two months after transplant, alpha-beta T cells came from several hundred expanded clones, which were derived from non-depleted graft cells.

V and J are TRBV6-5 and TRBJ2-2; 10 bases align to TRBD2. This sequence originates from a boy less than two years old with acute myeloid leukemia, due to receive a stem cell transplant. Specimen: PBMCs, collected before TCRalphabeta/CD19-depleted stem cell transplant. The CDR3 loop reads CASSYSGRAYTGELFF. CDR3 nucleotide sequence: TGTGCCAGCAGTTACAGCGGGAGGGCGTACACCGGGGAGCTGTTTTTT.